This T cell receptor (beta chain) was sequenced during a study of read filtering for tumor transcriptome and immune sequencing. Study details: Transcriptome libraries were built from DNase-treated RNA. Study results and limitations: This fraction held mixed bone marrow immune cells after CD138-negative sorting.

This library used around 0.4 ug RNA and molecular barcoded adaptors spanning alpha/delta and beta/gamma chains. TCRdb independently ran MiXCR on the reads; one entry per CDR3 protein. The data show over 90,000 distinct CDR3 sequences, 20% to 25% seen once. For this clonotype: The target antigen is unknown.

The germline V and J ends were trimmed by 5 bases and 3 bases, with 4 bases remaining between them. The germline V gene encodes CDR1 SGHDN and CDR2 FVKESK. There are 12 residues in the CDR3. This sequence originates from a donor at least 40 years old with multiple myeloma. The sample was a population of CD138-negative cells sorted from bone marrow. V is TRBV14 and J is TRBJ2-2; D not certain. CDR3 nucleotide sequence: TGTGCCAGCAGCTTCTACACCGGGGAGCTGTTTTTT. Protein sequence: CASSFYTGELFF.